The next 8 T cell receptor beta chains were all read from a single sample in a study of cytomegalovirus exposure and HLA in healthy donors. PCR employed 60 Vbeta and 13 Jbeta primers. Libraries were prepared by immunoSEQ multiplex PCR; TCRdb keeps only in-frame clonotypes and omits some of them. The data hold roughly 99,000 clones, with 74% observed a single time. The sequenced sample was PBMCs. All receptors derive from a male donor in good health and CMV-seronegative.

This clone was counted between two and nine times. Written as DNA, the CDR3 is TGTGCCAGCAGCCGATACAACGGACAGGGACCTGGAAACACCATATATTTT. Its protein is CASSRYNGQGPGNTIYF. The rearrangement uses TRBV7-8 and TRBJ1-3; 8 positions agree with TRBD1. Germline CDR1 reads SGHVS; CDR2 reads FQNEAQ. The length of the CDR3 is 17 residues. V trimming: 5 bases; J trimming: 2 bases; junction bases outside the gene matches: 11.

The chain has TRBV5-6 and TRBJ2-1, with 7 positions matching TRBD1. Germline V CDR1 and CDR2: SGHDT, YYEEEE. V gave up 2 bases and J gave up 0 bases; unmatched junction bases: 2. This CDR3 has 15 residues. CDR3 loop: CASSFRDSSYNEQFF. CDR3 nucleotides: TGTGCCAGCAGCTTCCGGGACAGCTCCTACAATGAGCAGTTCTTC.

This chain uses TRBV7-3 with TRBJ2-1; 13 positions match TRBD2. CDR1 and CDR2 from the germline V gene are SGHTA and FQGTGA. This CDR3 has 15 residues. The trim removed 5 bases at V and 7 bases at J, leaving 5 bases unmatched. The CDR3 coding sequence is TGTGCCAGCAGCCGAGGGACTAGCGGGAAAAATGAGCAGTTCTTC. It yields the protein CASSRGTSGKNEQFF.

This clone was observed a few times. The chain has TRBV9 and TRBJ2-5, with D tentatively TRBD1 (6 bases). The CDR3 loop spans 14 amino acids. V dropped 0 bases and J dropped 2 bases, with 8 bases sitting between them. Germline CDR1 reads SGDLS; CDR2 reads YYNGEE. CDR3 protein: CASSVGGTQETQYF. The CDR3, as DNA: TGTGCCAGCAGCGTAGGGGGGACACAAGAGACCCAGTACTTC.

This sequence joins TRBV13 and TRBJ2-1; 9 bases are shared with TRBD1. The CDR3 loop spans 15 amino acids. Looked up from germline, CDR1 is PRHDT and CDR2 is FYEKMQ (reference sequence). Trimming at V came to 4 bases and at J to 3 bases, leaving 4 bases not matched to a gene. The CDR3 coding sequence is TGTGCCAGCAGCTACCCGGGACAGGGCTACAATGAGCAGTTCTTC. It is translated as CASSYPGQGYNEQFF.

The chain links TRBV5-1 to TRBJ2-1; 7 bases are shared with TRBD2. The junction had 4 bases not matched to a gene; V was cut back by 2 bases and J by 5 bases. The CDR3 is made up of 14 amino acids. Per germline, CDR1 SGHRS and CDR2 YFSETQ. CDR3 region: CASSFGGGNNEQFF. The CDR3 bases are TGCGCCAGCAGCTTCGGGGGAGGGAACAATGAGCAGTTCTTC. The full variable domain, rest sourced from reference TRBV5-1 and TRBJ2-1, is KAGVTQTPRYLIKTRGQQVTLSCSPISGHRSVSWYQQTPGQGLQFLFEYFSETQRNKGNFPGRFSGRQFSNSRSEMNVSTLELGDSALYLCASSFGGGNNEQFFGPGTRLTVL.

To note about this clone: This CDR3 is also generated by other DNA sequences in the sample. The gene calls are TRBV5-4 and TRBJ2-1, with 7 bases identical to TRBD2. Germline lookup yields CDR1 SGHNT and CDR2 YYREEE (reference sequence). The CDR3 sequence is 14 residues long. Trimming removed 5 bases from V and 1 base from J; junction bases left unmatched: 3. CDR3 sequence reads: CASSSSGSYNEQFF. The CDR3 DNA follows: TGTGCCAGCAGTTCTAGCGGATCCTACAATGAGCAGTTCTTC.

This clone was detected a few times. The rearrangement links TRBV6-1 to TRBJ2-3; a possible D gene is TRBD1 (6 bases). CDR1 and CDR2 (germline): MNHNS, SASEGT. This CDR3 contains 14 residues. V lost 3 bases and J 3 bases, leaving 10 bases between the germline ends. CDR3 coding DNA: TGTGCCAGCAGTGACTACAGGGAAACAGATACGCAGTATTTT. This encodes CASSDYRETDTQYF.